Below are 23 T cell receptor beta chains sequenced from a single sample in a study of control samples from healthy donors and cancer patients. Using immunoSEQ multiplex PCR, the repertoire was profiled, and TCRdb retains in-frame clones only, with some absent. The sample carries roughly 70,000 clones, over 75% recorded once. Sequenced material: blood. Receptor source: a middle-aged man in good health.

The chain couples TRBV9 to TRBJ1-2; D unresolved. This CDR3 contains 15 residues. Deletions cut 5 bases from V and 1 base from J, with 15 bases between. Per germline, CDR1 SGDLS and CDR2 YYNGEE. DNA for the CDR3: TGTGCCAGCAGGGGAAGCAGTACACTTAACTATGGCTACACCTTC. Amino acid sequence: CASRGSSTLNYGYTF.

This chain connects TRBV5-4 to TRBJ1-2; D remains ambiguous. V was cut by 5 bases and J by 4 bases, with 15 bases left in between. This CDR3 contains 14 residues. Germline CDR1 SGHNT, CDR2 YYREEE (reference sequence). CDR3 bases: TGTGCCAGCAGAACTGACGGCGACCTCTATGGCTACACCTTC. It translates to CASRTDGDLYGYTF.

Written as DNA, the CDR3 is TGTGCCAGCAGCGATCAGAGAGCCTATGGCTACACCTTC. Its protein product is CASSDQRAYGYTF. This chain joins TRBV9 and TRBJ1-2; no firm D call. CDR1 is SGDLS and CDR2 is YYNGEE in the germline V gene. This CDR3 is 13 amino acids long. V lost 3 bases and J lost 4, with 10 bases in between.

CDR3 in DNA: TGTGCCAGCAGCTATACAGGGGGAAGGCGCGAGCAGTACTTC. Its translation is CASSYTGGRREQYF. The chain joins TRBV7-2 to TRBJ2-7; TRBD1 aligns across 8 bases. J was trimmed by 6 bases and V by 4 bases; bases with no gene match: 8. Germline V gene sequence: CDR1 SGHTA, CDR2 FQGNSA. The CDR3 covers 14 residues. Drawing the rest from reference TRBV7-2 and TRBJ2-7, the complete variable domain is GAGVSQSPSNKVTEKGKDVELRCDPISGHTALYWYRQSLGQGLEFLIYFQGNSAPDKSGLPSDRFSAERTGGSVSTLTIQRTQQEDSAVYLCASSYTGGRREQYFGPGTRLTVT.

The CDR3 bases are TGTGCCAGCAGCCTAAGTCTGGAGGGGGCATTTTCGTTCTTC. Encoded protein: CASSLSLEGAFSFF. The chain combines TRBV7-2 with TRBJ2-1, with a possible D match to TRBD1 (7 bases). Trimming took 5 bases from V and 15 from J, leaving 23 bases between them. CDR3 length: 14 residues. Germline CDR1 and CDR2: SGHTA and FQGNSA.

The chain combines TRBV20-1 with TRBJ2-7; the D is unclear. Germline-derived CDR1 and CDR2 are DFQATT and SNEGSKA (reference sequence). The CDR3 covers 12 residues. Trimming took 3 bases from V and 9 from J, leaving 15 bases between them. DNA for the CDR3: TGCAGTGCTAGTGGCGGAATCTGGGTGCAGTACTTC. This gives the protein CSASGGIWVQYF.

The chain recombines TRBV7-2 with TRBJ2-3, with D perhaps matching TRBD1 or TRBD2 (6 bases each). The V gene's germline CDR1 is SGHTA and CDR2 FQGNSA. The CDR3 sequence is 14 residues long. V was clipped by 7 bases and J by 6 bases, with 17 bases between them. CDR3 DNA: TGTGCCAGCAACCCCTCGCAAGGGGGGGATACGCAGTATTTT. Its protein is CASNPSQGGDTQYF.

The chain links TRBV18 to TRBJ2-3; no clear D. The CDR3 runs 14 residues. Trimming cost V 3 bases and J 3 bases, with 10 bases left between them. CDR1 and CDR2 (germline): KGHSH, LQKENI. The CDR3 nucleotides are TGTGCCAGCTCACCGTCTTTACGAACAGATACGCAGTATTTT. It encodes CASSPSLRTDTQYF.

The V call is TRBV21-1, the J call TRBJ2-1; TRBD2 is the table's D call, not checked against the DNA. TRBV21-1 is termed a pseudogene. The CDR3 consists of 16 residues. CDR3: CASRLCASGDYNEQFF. For the CDR3, the DNA is TGTGCCAGCCGCCTCTGTGCTAGCGGGGACTACAATGAGCAGTTCTTC.

The rearrangement joins TRBV25-1 to TRBJ1-5, with no clear D. From germline, CDR1 is MGHDK and CDR2 SYGVNS. Trimming stripped 1 base from V and 6 bases from J, with 10 bases between. This CDR3 contains 14 residues. The CDR3 region is CASSESVVGQPQHF. CDR3 coding DNA: TGTGCCAGCAGTGAATCTGTGGTTGGTCAGCCCCAGCATTTT.

The CDR3 reads CASSLEGGPWGYTF. CDR3 DNA sequence: TGTGCCAGCAGCTTAGAGGGGGGACCCTGGGGCTACACCTTC. This chain uses TRBV7-2 with TRBJ1-2, with D maybe TRBD1 (6 bases). This CDR3 has 14 amino acids. Trimming shortened V by 1 base and J by 8 bases, and 14 bases separated the two germline ends. Germline CDR1 and CDR2: SGHTA and FQGNSA.

The rearrangement joins TRBV2 to TRBJ2-1, with 9 nucleotides matching TRBD1. CDR3 size: 15 residues. J lost 4 bases, V lost 6 bases, and 7 bases had no gene match. Germline lookup yields CDR1 SNHLY and CDR2 FYNNEI. The CDR3 coding sequence is TGTGCCAGCAGAACCGGGACAGGGCCTTACAATGAGCAGTTCTTC. It specifies CASRTGTGPYNEQFF.

The J gene is TRBJ1-6, the V gene TRBV30; no clear D gene. V was trimmed by 0 bases and J by 9 bases, leaving 12 bases between them. Germline V gives CDR1 GTSNPN, CDR2 SVGIG (reference sequence). This CDR3 contains 14 residues. The CDR3 protein is CAWSVQRESSPLHF. The CDR3 DNA reads as TGTGCCTGGAGTGTACAAAGGGAGTCTTCACCCCTCCACTTT.

The chain employs TRBV12-3 or TRBV12-4 and TRBJ2-1, with TRBD1 as a possible D gene (6 bases). There are 13 residues in the CDR3. V gave up 4 bases and J gave up 13 bases, with 17 bases separating them. CDR3 protein: CASSSPNRASQFF. The CDR3 DNA is TGTGCCAGCAGTTCCCCTAACAGGGCATCTCAGTTCTTC.

The chain joins TRBV28 to TRBJ2-4; no definite D call. V lost 7 bases and J lost 5, with 6 bases in between. This CDR3 is 11 amino acids long. Germline loops: CDR1 MDHEN, CDR2 SYDVKM. CDR3 region: CASTGQNIQYF. The CDR3 region has the DNA TGTGCCAGCACGGGTCAAAACATTCAGTACTTC.

J is TRBJ1-6 and V is TRBV7-3; possibly TRBD1 for D (5 bases). V lost 5 bases and J 14 bases, leaving 16 bases between the germline ends. Germline V gives CDR1 SGHTA, CDR2 FQGTGA. This CDR3 has 13 amino acids. The CDR3 coding sequence is TGTGCCAGCAGCGACGGACAACCTCCGTCCCTCCACTTT. Protein: CASSDGQPPSLHF.

The J gene is TRBJ2-3, the V gene TRBV6-2 or TRBV6-3; TRBD2 aligns across 7 bases. The CDR3 totals 17 residues. With 2 bases clipped from V and 1 base from J, the junction kept 9 bases outside the gene matches. Germline CDR1 and CDR2: MNHEY and SVGEGT. The CDR3 spells CASSYAMKAGGTDTQYF. Written as DNA, the CDR3 is TGTGCCAGCAGTTACGCTATGAAGGCGGGGGGCACAGATACGCAGTATTTT.

This clone was observed a single time. This chain links TRBV27 with TRBJ2-5; D is unclear. The CDR3 covers 15 residues. V lost 3 bases and J lost 4, with 15 bases in between. Germline CDR1 reads MNHEY; CDR2 reads SMNVEV (reference sequence). The CDR3 protein is CASSLKPARPETQYF. The CDR3 bases are TGTGCCAGCAGTTTGAAACCTGCGAGGCCAGAGACCCAGTACTTC.

The gene calls are TRBV5-4 and TRBJ2-1, with 13 bases aligning to TRBD2. Per germline, CDR1 SGHNT and CDR2 YYREEE (reference sequence). The V segment lost 4 bases and the J segment 8 bases; nucleotides outside the gene matches: 3. The CDR3 has 14 amino acids. CDR3 sequence: CASSPGLAGDEQFF. In nucleotides, the CDR3 is TGTGCCAGCAGCCCCGGACTAGCGGGGGATGAGCAGTTCTTC.

This clone was seen ten or more times. The chain is built from TRBV6-2 or TRBV6-3 and TRBJ2-3; tentative D call: TRBD2 (5 bases). There are 16 residues in the CDR3. Trimming pared 2 bases from V and 0 bases from J, leaving 12 bases between. The germline V gene has CDR1 MNHEY and CDR2 SVGEGT. The CDR3 coding sequence is TGTGCCAGCAGTTACAGAGGGCCCTCTAGCACAGATACGCAGTATTTT. Its translation is CASSYRGPSSTDTQYF.

This sequence joins TRBV10-3 and TRBJ2-5; TRBD1 might be the D (5 bases). Per germline, CDR1 ENHRY and CDR2 SYGVKD. The CDR3 loop spans 12 amino acids. Trimming stripped 2 bases from V and 7 bases from J, with 8 bases between. This chain's CDR3 is CAISEAQGTQYF. Here the CDR3 DNA reads TGTGCCATCAGTGAGGCGCAGGGGACCCAGTACTTC.

The chain carries TRBV7-9 and TRBJ1-2; D call uncertain. CDR3 length equals 13 residues. Trimming pared 2 bases from V and 10 bases from J, leaving 14 bases between. Germline loops: CDR1 SEHNR, CDR2 FQNEAQ (reference sequence). CDR3 sequence (DNA): TGTGCCAGCAGCTTATTCCCCCGCTTGATCTACACCTTC. It encodes CASSLFPRLIYTF.

In this sample, this clone turned up many times. The sample holds other DNA sequences that translate to the same CDR3. The CDR3 protein is CASSVSGGSGEKLFF. CDR3 bases: TGCGCCAGCAGCGTATCCGGGGGTTCGGGTGAAAAACTGTTTTTT. The chain is built from TRBV5-1 and TRBJ1-4; possibly TRBD1 for D (5 bases). The V end was cut by 4 bases, the J end by 7 bases, with 17 bases between. The germline V gene encodes CDR1 SGHRS and CDR2 YFSETQ. This CDR3 is built from 15 residues.